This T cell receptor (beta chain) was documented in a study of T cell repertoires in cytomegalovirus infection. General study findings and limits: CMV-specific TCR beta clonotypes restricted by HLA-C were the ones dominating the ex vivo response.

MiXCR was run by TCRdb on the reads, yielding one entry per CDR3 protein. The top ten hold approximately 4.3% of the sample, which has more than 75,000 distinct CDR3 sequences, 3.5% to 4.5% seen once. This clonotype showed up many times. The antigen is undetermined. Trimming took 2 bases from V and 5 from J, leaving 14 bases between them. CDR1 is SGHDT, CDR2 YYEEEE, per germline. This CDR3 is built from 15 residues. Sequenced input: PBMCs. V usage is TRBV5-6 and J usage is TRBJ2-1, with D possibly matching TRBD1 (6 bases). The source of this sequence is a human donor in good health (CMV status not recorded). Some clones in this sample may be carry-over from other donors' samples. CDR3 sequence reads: CASSFTGKVNNEQFF. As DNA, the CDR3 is TGTGCCAGCAGCTTTACAGGGAAGGTAAACAATGAGCAGTTCTTC.